The following is a TCR beta chain sequence with its context. What it binds is unknown. The CDR3 is 17 residues long. V was cut by 3 bases and J by 7 bases, with 19 bases left in between. The germline gives CDR1 MRHNA, CDR2 SNTAGT. The sample originates from a study of shared clonotypes between healthy human individuals. Study information: Donor composition was a couple of women and a few men, aged 18 to 49.

About 30,000 T cell genomes, or roughly 200 ng DNA, went into the sorted-subset replicate PCRs. This table comes from immunoSEQ multiplex PCR, and its TCRdb copy is limited to in-frame clones, with some not included. There are under 1,100,000 clones in the sample; around four fifths occur only once, and approximately 1.5% lies in the top ten. The study, taken as a whole, reports: Non-shared clonotypes were found to have lower generation probabilities than the clonotypes that were shared by all four of the sorted-subset donors.

This sequence was found in a man aged 18-30 years in good health. V and J are TRBV6-4 and TRBJ1-6; a possible D gene is TRBD1 (5 bases). What was sequenced was memory CD4+ T cells sorted from blood. Subset meaning: CD45RA-negative fraction. This CDR3 is CASSEIQGAPGNSPLHF. The DNA for the CDR3 is TGTGCCAGCAGTGAGATCCAGGGAGCGCCTGGGAATTCACCCCTCCACTTT.